Presented here are 7 T cell receptor beta chains from one specimen sequenced in a study of T cell responses to AZD1222 COVID-19 vaccine. The data were produced by immunoSEQ multiplex PCR, yet TCRdb's version contains in-frame clones alone and is incomplete. This table has 150,000 or so clones, approximately 90% appearing once. Sequenced here: peripheral blood, sampled after recovery from COVID-19. The receptors originated from an adult who had recovered from COVID-19.

The chain combines TRBV15 with TRBJ2-5; 8 bases are shared with TRBD1. This CDR3 region has 13 residues. Looked up from germline, CDR1 is LNHNV and CDR2 is YYDKDF (reference sequence). Trimming removed 10 bases from V and 0 bases from J; junction bases left unmatched: 4. The CDR3 region has the DNA TGTGCCATCCGGACAGGGTACCAAGAGACCCAGTACTTC. Protein sequence: CAIRTGYQETQYF.

This clone was detected a few times. The chain is built from TRBV28 and TRBJ2-2; 9 bases match TRBD2. J lost 5 bases, V lost 6 bases, and 13 bases had no gene match. This CDR3 spans 17 amino acids. Germline CDR1 reads MDHEN; CDR2 reads SYDVKM. The CDR3 sequence: CASSPRRDSGSTGELFF. The CDR3 bases are TGTGCCAGCAGCCCCCGGCGGGATAGCGGGAGTACCGGGGAGCTGTTTTTT.

V gene TRBV6-5 combines with J gene TRBJ1-1; D is possibly TRBD1 (5 bases). The germline V and J ends were trimmed by 0 bases and 3 bases, with 14 bases remaining between them. CDR1 and CDR2 (germline): MNHEY, SVGAGI. The CDR3 contains 16 residues. The CDR3 nucleotides are TGTGCCAGCAGTTACTCCGGGCGCCGGGGGGACACTGAAGCTTTCTTT. Its protein product is CASSYSGRRGDTEAFF.

This chain connects TRBV5-8 to TRBJ2-3; no reliable D call. In germline, CDR1 is SGHTS, CDR2 YDEGEE. CDR3 length: 11 amino acids. V was cut by 0 bases and J by 5 bases, with 1 base left in between. The CDR3 DNA reads as TGTGCCAGCAGCTTGGGAGATACGCAGTATTTT. It codes for CASSLGDTQYF.

The genes are TRBV11-2 and TRBJ2-7, with TRBD2 matching 11 bases. V was pared by 5 bases and J by 5 bases, with 8 bases of the junction left unmatched. The germline CDR1 and CDR2 sequences are SGHAT and FQNNGV. The CDR3 sequence is 15 residues long. In DNA form, the CDR3 reads TGTGCCAGCAGCACCCCGACTAGCGGGATAGACGAGCAGTACTTC. It specifies CASSTPTSGIDEQYF.

V gene TRBV5-1 combines with J gene TRBJ1-1; D unclear. This CDR3 comprises 15 residues. The germline V gene has CDR1 SGHRS and CDR2 YFSETQ. V lost 4 bases, J lost 1 base, and 14 bases lay in between. The CDR3 DNA follows: TGCGCCAGCAGCCCTTCCCAGGTAGGGAACACTGAAGCTTTCTTT. It encodes CASSPSQVGNTEAFF.

The chain carries TRBV13 and TRBJ1-6; 8 positions agree with TRBD1. The CDR3 sequence is 15 residues long. Germline assignment: CDR1 PRHDT and CDR2 FYEKMQ (reference sequence). The junction had 1 base not matched to a gene; V was cut back by 5 bases and J by 1 base. The CDR3 loop reads CASSTGGSYNSPLHF. CDR3 coding DNA: TGTGCCAGCAGCACAGGGGGATCCTATAATTCACCCCTCCACTTT.